The 7 T cell receptor beta chains given below trace back to one sample, sequenced in a study of cytomegalovirus exposure and HLA in healthy donors. In the PCR, 60 Vbeta and 13 Jbeta primers were used. Sequencing used immunoSEQ multiplex PCR; TCRdb keeps in-frame clones, though not all of them. The sample has hundreds of thousands of clones, 78% seen once; the top ten hold approximately 0.47%. The sample consisted of PBMCs. These receptors all stem from a boy younger than 18 in good health and CMV-seronegative.

This chain connects TRBV2 to TRBJ2-1; no firm D call. The ends were cut back, 5 bases at V and 6 bases at J, with 8 bases in the middle. This CDR3 region has 12 residues. Germline CDR1 and CDR2: SNHLY and FYNNEI. The CDR3 protein is CASSRRSNEQFF. The CDR3, as DNA: TGTGCCAGCAGTAGGAGATCCAATGAGCAGTTCTTC.

The chain carries TRBV27 and TRBJ2-7; 7 nucleotides agree with TRBD1. V was pared by 2 bases and J by 4 bases, with 14 bases of the junction left unmatched. This CDR3 is built from 17 residues. In germline, CDR1 is MNHEY, CDR2 SMNVEV (reference sequence). As DNA, the CDR3 is TGTGCCAGCAGTTTAGCCCGACTGACAGGGAACGGGTACGAGCAGTACTTC. Amino acid sequence: CASSLARLTGNGYEQYF.

This chain links TRBV19 with TRBJ2-3; 10 nucleotides line up with TRBD2. Germline loops: CDR1 LNHDA, CDR2 SQIVND (reference sequence). The CDR3 length is 19 residues. Trimming at V came to 2 bases and at J to 0 bases, leaving 11 bases not matched to a gene. CDR3 sequence: CASSITLAGAEPSTDTQYF. The CDR3 DNA reads TGTGCCAGTAGTATAACCCTAGCGGGGGCCGAACCTAGCACAGATACGCAGTATTTT.

The gene calls are TRBV4-1 and TRBJ1-2, with TRBD1 matching over 9 bases. The CDR3 runs to 16 residues. Germline V gene lookup returns CDR1 MGHRA and CDR2 YSYEKL. The V and J ends lost 6 bases and 5 bases, in that order; junction bases with no gene match: 13. The CDR3 sequence: CASSHPQAGQGYGYTF. The CDR3 DNA is TGCGCCAGCAGTCATCCCCAGGCGGGACAGGGATATGGCTACACCTTC.

This clone was counted between two and nine times. This sequence joins TRBV5-5 and TRBJ1-4; the match to TRBD1 covers 9 bases. CDR1 is SGHKS, CDR2 YYEKEE, per germline (reference sequence). The CDR3 is 15 amino acids. With 4 bases clipped from V and 6 bases from J, the junction kept 7 bases outside the gene matches. The CDR3, as DNA: TGTGCCAGCAGCCCCGGACAGGGGTGGGATGAAAAACTGTTTTTT. Protein product: CASSPGQGWDEKLFF.

This chain links TRBV10-2 with TRBJ1-2, with D hard to call. The CDR3 extends over 12 amino acids. Trimming cost V 5 bases and J 9 bases, with 13 bases left between them. CDR1 and CDR2 from the germline V gene are WSHSY and SAAADI. The CDR3 loop is CASSPPLSSYTF. CDR3 bases: TGCGCCAGCAGTCCCCCCTTGAGCAGCTACACCTTC.

The V and J genes are TRBV11-3 and TRBJ2-2; weak D call: TRBD2 (5 bases). Looked up from germline, CDR1 is SGHNT and CDR2 is YENEEA. The germline V and J ends were trimmed by 1 base and 4 bases, with 10 bases remaining between them. This CDR3 has 15 amino acids. The CDR3 bases are TGTGCCAGCAGCTTAGGTGTAGCGACCACCGGGGAGCTGTTTTTT. Translation: CASSLGVATTGELFF.